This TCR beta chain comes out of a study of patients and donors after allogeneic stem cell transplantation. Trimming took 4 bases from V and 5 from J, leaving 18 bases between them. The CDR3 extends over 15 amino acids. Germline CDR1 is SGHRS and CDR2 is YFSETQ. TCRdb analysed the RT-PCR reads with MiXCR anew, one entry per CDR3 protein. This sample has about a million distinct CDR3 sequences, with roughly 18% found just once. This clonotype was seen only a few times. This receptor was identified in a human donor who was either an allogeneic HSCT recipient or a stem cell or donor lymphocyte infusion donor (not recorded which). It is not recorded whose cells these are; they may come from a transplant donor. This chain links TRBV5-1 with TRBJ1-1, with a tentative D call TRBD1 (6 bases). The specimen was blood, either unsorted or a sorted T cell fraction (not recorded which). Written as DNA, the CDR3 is TGCGCCAGCAGCCCGGGGACAAAGTTAGAGACTGAAGCTTTCTTT. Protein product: CASSPGTKLETEAFF.